These 9 T cell receptor beta chains were sequenced from one sample in a study of TIL therapy for anti-PD-1-resistant metastatic lung cancer. The time point here: pre-treatment sample, taken before nivolumab and TIL therapy. The immunoSEQ assay was v3. Clones were sequenced by immunoSEQ multiplex PCR, and TCRdb holds only the in-frame ones, with some missing. Of approximately 50,000 clones detected, around four fifths appear once; the ten largest clones hold just under 3%. Here the sequenced sample was blood, taken at baseline. The origin of the receptors is a person aged 25-79 years with non-small cell lung cancer.

This chain connects TRBV9 to TRBJ2-1; unclear D gene. Trimming stripped 0 bases from V and 5 bases from J, with 9 bases between. The germline CDR1 and CDR2 sequences are SGDLS and YYNGEE. CDR3 size: 14 residues. The CDR3: CASSVAHKDNEQFF. The CDR3, as DNA: TGTGCCAGCAGCGTAGCTCACAAAGACAATGAGCAGTTCTTC. The whole variable domain, remainder taken from reference TRBV9 and TRBJ2-1, is DSGVTQTPKHLITATGQRVTLRCSPRSGDLSVYWYQQSLDQGLQFLIQYYNGEERAKGNILERFSAQQFPDLHSELNLSSLELGDSALYFCASSVAHKDNEQFFGPGTRLTVL.

This clone came up a few times. This chain joins TRBV7-9 and TRBJ2-5; TRBD2 aligns across 9 bases. This CDR3 has 15 residues. The ends lost 0 bases at V and 3 bases at J; junction bases unmatched: 2. Germline CDR1 is SEHNR and CDR2 is FQNEAQ (reference sequence). Written as DNA, the CDR3 is TGTGCCAGCAGCTTAGCCCAGCGGGGGGAAGAGACCCAGTACTTC. Encoded protein: CASSLAQRGEETQYF.

The chain joins TRBV9 to TRBJ2-1; TRBD1 aligns across 8 bases. This CDR3 is 16 amino acids long. After removal of 4 bases from V and 9 bases from J, the junction contained 15 bases not matched to a gene. Germline V gives CDR1 SGDLS, CDR2 YYNGEE. The CDR3 sequence is CASSLSPGTGEGEQFF. The CDR3, as DNA: TGTGCCAGCAGCCTTTCGCCGGGGACAGGCGAGGGTGAGCAGTTCTTC.

The V and J genes are TRBV6-4 and TRBJ2-2, with D perhaps TRBD2 (6 bases). The CDR3 is made up of 14 amino acids. Germline V gene lookup returns CDR1 MRHNA and CDR2 SNTAGT. V shed 6 bases and J shed 0 bases, with 8 bases lying between them. CDR3 amino acids: CASRRGTNTGELFF. The CDR3 DNA follows: TGTGCCAGCAGGCGGGGCACGAACACCGGGGAGCTGTTTTTT.

The chain links TRBV2 to TRBJ2-2, with TRBD1 identical over 7 bases. V gave up 6 bases and J gave up 1 base; unmatched junction bases: 5. Per the germline V gene, CDR1 is SNHLY and CDR2 is FYNNEI. The CDR3 loop spans 15 amino acids. This CDR3 is CASSLQGLNTGELFF. The CDR3 nucleotides are TGTGCCAGCAGCCTACAGGGGCTGAACACCGGGGAGCTGTTTTTT.

A remark on this clone: A read error may be the cause here, since a much bigger clone is one base away. J is TRBJ2-7 and V is TRBV7-2; no definite D call. The CDR3 sequence is 13 residues long. The germline V gene encodes CDR1 SGHTA and CDR2 FQGNSA. The ends were cut back, 0 bases at V and 0 bases at J, with 3 bases in the middle. CDR3: CASSLATSYEQYF. CDR3 in DNA: TGTGCCAGCAGCTTAGCGACCTCCTACGAGCAGTACTTC.

The chain carries TRBV28 and TRBJ1-1; D not certain. This CDR3 contains 14 residues. Trimming shortened V by 1 base and J by 2 bases, and 8 bases separated the two germline ends. Germline V gives CDR1 MDHEN, CDR2 SYDVKM. The CDR3 region is CASSLYLGNTEAFF. In DNA form, the CDR3 reads TGTGCCAGCAGTTTATATTTGGGTAACACTGAAGCTTTCTTT.

V is TRBV7-7 and J is TRBJ2-3; the match to TRBD1 covers 7 bases. This CDR3 is 13 amino acids long. Germline assignment: CDR1 SSHAT and CDR2 FNYEAQ (reference sequence). The ends lost 5 bases at V and 5 bases at J; junction bases unmatched: 4. The chain's CDR3 is CASSRGQRDTQYF. Here the CDR3 DNA reads TGTGCCAGCAGCAGGGGGCAGCGAGATACGCAGTATTTT.

The chain joins TRBV6-6 to TRBJ1-1; maybe TRBD1 (5 bases). Germline CDR1 MNHNY, CDR2 SVGAGI (reference sequence). The CDR3 has 15 amino acids. Trimming left V 0 bases short and J 5 bases short, with 13 bases between. The CDR3 protein is CASSYSRQPNTEAFF. In DNA, the CDR3 is TGTGCCAGCAGTTACTCGAGACAGCCAAATACTGAAGCTTTCTTT.